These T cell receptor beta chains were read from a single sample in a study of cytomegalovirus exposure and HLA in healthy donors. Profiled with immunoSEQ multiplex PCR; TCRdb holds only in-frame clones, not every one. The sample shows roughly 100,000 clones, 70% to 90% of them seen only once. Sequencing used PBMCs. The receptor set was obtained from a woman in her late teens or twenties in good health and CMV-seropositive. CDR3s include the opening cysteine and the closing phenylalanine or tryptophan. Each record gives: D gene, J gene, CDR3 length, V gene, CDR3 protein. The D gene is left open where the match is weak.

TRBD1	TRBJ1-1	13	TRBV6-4	CASSDSGTGEAFF
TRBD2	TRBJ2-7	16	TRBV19	CASSRALAGGNYEQYF
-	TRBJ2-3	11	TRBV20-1	CSASVADTQYF
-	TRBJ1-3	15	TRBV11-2	CASSPQGFSGNTIYF
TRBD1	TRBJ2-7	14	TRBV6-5	CASSVNRGVGEQYF
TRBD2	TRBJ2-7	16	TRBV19	CASSMWASGISYEQYF
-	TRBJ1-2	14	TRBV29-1	CSVEATDSNYGYTF
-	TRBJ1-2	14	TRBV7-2	CASSPFGANYGYTF
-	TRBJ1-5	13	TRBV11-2	CASSPSLDQPQHF
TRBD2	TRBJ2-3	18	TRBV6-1	CASSEQLAGGGWRDTQYF
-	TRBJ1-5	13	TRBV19	CASTAGSNQPQHF
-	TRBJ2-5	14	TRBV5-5	CASSLGGTIETQYF
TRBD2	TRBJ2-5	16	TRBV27	CASSLRREGRMKTQYF
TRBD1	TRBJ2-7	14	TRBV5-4	CASSPQGTGGEQYF
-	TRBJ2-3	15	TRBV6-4	CASSVAGRGSVTQYF
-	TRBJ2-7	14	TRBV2	CASILALGLYEQYF
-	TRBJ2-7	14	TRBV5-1	CASRTSSTTYEQYF
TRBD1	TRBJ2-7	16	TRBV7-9	CASSRPGRDRDHEQYF
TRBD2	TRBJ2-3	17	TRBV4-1	CASSLGTSGRGGYTQYF
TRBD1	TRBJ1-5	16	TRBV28	CASSPQTGLSNQPQHF
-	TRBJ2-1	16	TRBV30	CAWSGQLRVPYNEQFF
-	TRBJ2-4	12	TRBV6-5	CAAGQGGNIQYF
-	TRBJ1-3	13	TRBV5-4	CASSLDGSNTIYF
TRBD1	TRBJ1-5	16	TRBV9	CASSAGTGDLSQPQHF
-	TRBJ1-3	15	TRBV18	CASSPAGTAGNTIYF
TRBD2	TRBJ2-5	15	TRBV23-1	CASSQSIGGGETQYF
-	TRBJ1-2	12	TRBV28	CASSSQVYGYTF
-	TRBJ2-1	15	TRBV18	CASSPEAREYNEQFF
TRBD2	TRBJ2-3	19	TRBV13	CASSWQPSSGGAYTDTQYF
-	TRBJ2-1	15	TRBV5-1	CASSLARGITNEQFF
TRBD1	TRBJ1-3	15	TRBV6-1	CASSDRGRGGNTIYF
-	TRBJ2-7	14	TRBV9	CASSASGATYEQYF
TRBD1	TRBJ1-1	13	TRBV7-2	CASSRDRGTEAFF
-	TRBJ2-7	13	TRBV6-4	CASFRTDPYEQYF